The 8 T cell receptor beta chains listed next were all sequenced from one sample in a study of cytomegalovirus exposure and HLA in healthy donors. This table comes from immunoSEQ multiplex PCR, and its TCRdb copy is limited to in-frame clones, with some not included. Altogether 50,000 or so clones are present, 89% being singletons, with the ten largest covering about 8.1%. The sequencing input was PBMCs. These receptors all stem from a woman aged 18-29 years in good health and CMV-seropositive.

The V gene is TRBV14, the J gene TRBJ2-7; a possible D gene is TRBD2 (6 bases). V was shortened by 2 bases and J by 2 bases, with 7 bases between the two germline ends. The germline V gene has CDR1 SGHDN and CDR2 FVKESK. The CDR3 covers 13 residues. CDR3 DNA: TGTGCCAGCAGCCAATGGGGGGCCTACGAGCAGTACTTC. It encodes CASSQWGAYEQYF.

This chain joins TRBV15 and TRBJ2-1, with 8 positions matching TRBD1. V trimming: 2 bases; J trimming: 5 bases; junction bases outside the gene matches: 11. This CDR3 has 17 residues. Germline-derived CDR1 and CDR2 are LNHNV and YYDKDF (reference sequence). The CDR3 loop is CATSRTYGTGINNEQFF. The CDR3 DNA follows: TGTGCCACCAGCAGAACGTACGGGACAGGCATCAACAATGAGCAGTTCTTC.

V gene TRBV5-4 combines with J gene TRBJ2-5, with D perhaps TRBD1 (6 bases). V lost 4 bases, J lost 4 bases, and 11 bases lay in between. Germline V lookup: CDR1 SGHNT, CDR2 YYREEE (reference sequence). The CDR3 has 13 amino acids. The CDR3: CASSRIGGETQYF. In DNA form, the CDR3 reads TGTGCCAGCAGCAGGATAGGGGGAGAGACCCAGTACTTC.

The rearrangement joins TRBV6-1 to TRBJ1-1; D gene ambiguous. Germline V gives CDR1 MNHNS, CDR2 SASEGT. This CDR3 region has 15 residues. V lost 1 base to trimming and J lost 0 bases, with 9 bases between them. CDR3 nucleotides: TGTGCCAGCAGTGAAGTGCGGGCCCTGAACACTGAAGCTTTCTTT. Its translation is CASSEVRALNTEAFF.

CDR3 in amino acids: CASSSRTDYNEQFF. CDR3 DNA sequence: TGTGCCAGCAGTTCTCGGACAGACTACAATGAGCAGTTCTTC. This sequence joins TRBV27 and TRBJ2-1; possible D gene TRBD1, 6 bases. Germline values: CDR1 MNHEY, CDR2 SMNVEV (reference sequence). CDR3 length equals 14 residues. V lost 4 bases, J lost 3 bases, and 10 bases lay in between.

The chain uses TRBV14 and TRBJ1-2; D possibly corresponds to TRBD1 (5 bases). Germline-derived CDR1 and CDR2 are SGHDN and FVKESK. V was cut by 1 base and J by 4 bases, with 10 bases left in between. The CDR3 runs 14 residues. CDR3 in amino acids: CASSQGAGFYGYTF. The CDR3 nucleotides read TGTGCCAGCAGCCAAGGAGCAGGGTTCTATGGCTACACCTTC.

This clone was recorded only once. The rearrangement links TRBV14 to TRBJ2-6, with D possibly matching TRBD1 (5 bases). Trimming removed 2 bases from V and 0 bases from J, with 8 bases in between. The germline V gene has CDR1 SGHDN and CDR2 FVKESK. There are 16 residues in the CDR3. Here the CDR3 reads CASSQRTPSGANVLTF. In DNA, the CDR3 is TGTGCCAGCAGCCAACGGACACCCTCTGGGGCCAACGTCCTGACTTTC.

This chain connects TRBV28 to TRBJ1-1; D may be TRBD1 (6 bases). V was cut by 10 bases and J by 2 bases, with 14 bases left in between. The germline gives CDR1 MDHEN, CDR2 SYDVKM. The CDR3 loop spans 13 amino acids. In nucleotides, the CDR3 is TGTGCCATCGACACCGGGACAAACACTGAAGCTTTCTTT. Translating gives CAIDTGTNTEAFF. Filled out from reference TRBV28 and TRBJ1-1, the complete variable domain reads DVKVTQSSRYLVKRTGEKVFLECVQDMDHENMFWYRQDPGLGLRLIYFSYDVKMKEKGDIPEGYSVSREKKERFSLILESASTNQTSMYLCAIDTGTNTEAFFGQGTRLTVV.